This T cell receptor beta chain stems from a study of Ad26.COV2.S vaccination and SARS-CoV-2 variants. Deletions cut 4 bases from V and 2 bases from J, with 14 bases between. The CDR3 covers 15 residues. Germline CDR1 reads SNHLY; CDR2 reads FYNNEI. Sequencing was performed with immunoSEQ multiplex PCR; in TCRdb, only in-frame clones are kept and a portion is missing. This table holds fewer than 500,000 clones, 90% found once. Documented treatment: over 15 received Ad26.COV2.S at low or high dose, single or two shots; about five received placebo; per-sample allocation not given. After the first vaccine or placebo injection, samples were drawn on day 63.

The chain couples TRBV2 to TRBJ2-5; TRBD1 or TRBD2 may be the D gene (5 bases each). The sequencing here drew on peripheral blood, taken in a trial of Ad26.COV2.S vaccine versus placebo. The TCR sequence derives from a person aged 18-65 years who received the Ad26.COV2.S COVID-19 vaccine or a placebo. The CDR3 region is CASSADRGAQETQYF. The DNA for the CDR3 is TGTGCCAGCAGTGCAGACAGAGGGGCACAAGAGACCCAGTACTTC.